Presented here are 5 T cell receptor beta chains from one specimen sequenced in a study of cytomegalovirus exposure and HLA in healthy donors. A multiplex PCR was run with 60 Vbeta primers and 13 Jbeta primers. Profiling relied on immunoSEQ multiplex PCR, and the TCRdb table lists in-frame clones only, not all of them. The sample contains roughly 160,000 clones, just under 80% of which appear only once. The sample taken for sequencing was PBMCs. The receptor set was obtained from a woman between 45 and 65 years old in good health and CMV-seropositive.

J is TRBJ1-1 and V is TRBV5-1; 8 bases line up with TRBD1. V shed 1 base and J 2 bases; nucleotides not matched to a gene: 4. The germline V gene encodes CDR1 SGHRS and CDR2 YFSETQ. The CDR3 length is 15 residues. The CDR3 sequence is CASSLPGQGNTEAFF. The CDR3 nucleotides are TGCGCCAGCAGCTTGCCAGGACAGGGTAACACTGAAGCTTTCTTT.

This rearrangement joins TRBV7-2 to TRBJ2-2, with 10 bases that match TRBD2. Germline V lookup: CDR1 SGHTA, CDR2 FQGNSA. V was pared by 1 base and J by 3 bases, with 5 bases of the junction left unmatched. This CDR3 contains 17 residues. The chain's CDR3 is CASSLELAGVDTGELFF. In DNA form, the CDR3 reads TGTGCCAGCAGCTTAGAGCTAGCGGGAGTTGACACCGGGGAGCTGTTTTTT.

This chain links TRBV9 with TRBJ1-2; D remains ambiguous. The CDR3 spans 15 residues. The germline V gene encodes CDR1 SGDLS and CDR2 YYNGEE. Trimming removed 0 bases from V and 5 bases from J, with 14 bases in between. The CDR3 nucleotides read TGTGCCAGCAGCGTAGAAGGGCGGGGAAGATATGGCTACACCTTC. Its translation is CASSVEGRGRYGYTF. Drawing the rest from reference TRBV9 and TRBJ1-2, the complete variable domain is DSGVTQTPKHLITATGQRVTLRCSPRSGDLSVYWYQQSLDQGLQFLIQYYNGEERAKGNILERFSAQQFPDLHSELNLSSLELGDSALYFCASSVEGRGRYGYTFGSGTRLTVV.

The rearrangement links TRBV11-2 to TRBJ2-1, with D perhaps TRBD1 (6 bases). The CDR3 length is 15 residues. The ends were cut back, 5 bases at V and 8 bases at J, with 19 bases in the middle. CDR1 SGHAT and CDR2 FQNNGV come from the germline V gene. This chain's CDR3 is CASSPRGHPSDEQFF. CDR3 nucleotide sequence: TGTGCCAGCAGCCCCAGGGGACACCCCTCCGATGAGCAGTTCTTC.

This clone was counted between two and nine times. V is TRBV28 and J is TRBJ1-5; 7 bases fit TRBD1. J lost 6 bases, V lost 7 bases, and 9 bases had no gene match. This CDR3 is 14 amino acids long. CDR1 is MDHEN and CDR2 is SYDVKM in the germline V gene. In DNA, the CDR3 is TGTGCCAGCACCCGACAGGGCGTGAGTCAGCCCCAGCATTTT. The encoded protein is CASTRQGVSQPQHF.